This paragraph reports one T cell receptor beta chain. Its antigen is not identified. The same CDR3 can be traced to other DNA sequences in this sample. Researchers divided each subset's genomic DNA evenly across several immunoSEQ plates. TCRdb's table, derived via immunoSEQ multiplex PCR, lists solely in-frame clones and lacks some. Of about 2.5 million clones listed, under 95% were seen once; the top ten hold around 0.35%. Investigators divided CD4+ cells into CD45RA+ naive and CD45RA-negative memory subsets. The germline V gene encodes CDR1 MDHEN and CDR2 SYDVKM. The V end lost 2 bases, the J end lost 4 bases, and 6 bases lay between the germline ends. CDR3 length: 12 residues. The data are from a study of shared clonotypes between healthy human individuals. The overall study: Contributing individuals were a couple of females and a few males aged 18 to 49.

Study conclusions and caveats: Naive subsets generally exceeded memory subsets in estimated richness.

Sequencing was performed on naive CD4+ T cells from PBMCs. Sample subset: CD45RA+ positively selected. The sequence was obtained from a man between 18 and 35 years old in good health. Some clones in this sample may be carry-over from other donors' samples. This rearrangement joins TRBV28 to TRBJ2-7; D call uncertain. This CDR3 is CASSLVGYEQYF. CDR3 in DNA: TGTGCCAGCAGTTTAGTCGGATACGAGCAGTACTTC.